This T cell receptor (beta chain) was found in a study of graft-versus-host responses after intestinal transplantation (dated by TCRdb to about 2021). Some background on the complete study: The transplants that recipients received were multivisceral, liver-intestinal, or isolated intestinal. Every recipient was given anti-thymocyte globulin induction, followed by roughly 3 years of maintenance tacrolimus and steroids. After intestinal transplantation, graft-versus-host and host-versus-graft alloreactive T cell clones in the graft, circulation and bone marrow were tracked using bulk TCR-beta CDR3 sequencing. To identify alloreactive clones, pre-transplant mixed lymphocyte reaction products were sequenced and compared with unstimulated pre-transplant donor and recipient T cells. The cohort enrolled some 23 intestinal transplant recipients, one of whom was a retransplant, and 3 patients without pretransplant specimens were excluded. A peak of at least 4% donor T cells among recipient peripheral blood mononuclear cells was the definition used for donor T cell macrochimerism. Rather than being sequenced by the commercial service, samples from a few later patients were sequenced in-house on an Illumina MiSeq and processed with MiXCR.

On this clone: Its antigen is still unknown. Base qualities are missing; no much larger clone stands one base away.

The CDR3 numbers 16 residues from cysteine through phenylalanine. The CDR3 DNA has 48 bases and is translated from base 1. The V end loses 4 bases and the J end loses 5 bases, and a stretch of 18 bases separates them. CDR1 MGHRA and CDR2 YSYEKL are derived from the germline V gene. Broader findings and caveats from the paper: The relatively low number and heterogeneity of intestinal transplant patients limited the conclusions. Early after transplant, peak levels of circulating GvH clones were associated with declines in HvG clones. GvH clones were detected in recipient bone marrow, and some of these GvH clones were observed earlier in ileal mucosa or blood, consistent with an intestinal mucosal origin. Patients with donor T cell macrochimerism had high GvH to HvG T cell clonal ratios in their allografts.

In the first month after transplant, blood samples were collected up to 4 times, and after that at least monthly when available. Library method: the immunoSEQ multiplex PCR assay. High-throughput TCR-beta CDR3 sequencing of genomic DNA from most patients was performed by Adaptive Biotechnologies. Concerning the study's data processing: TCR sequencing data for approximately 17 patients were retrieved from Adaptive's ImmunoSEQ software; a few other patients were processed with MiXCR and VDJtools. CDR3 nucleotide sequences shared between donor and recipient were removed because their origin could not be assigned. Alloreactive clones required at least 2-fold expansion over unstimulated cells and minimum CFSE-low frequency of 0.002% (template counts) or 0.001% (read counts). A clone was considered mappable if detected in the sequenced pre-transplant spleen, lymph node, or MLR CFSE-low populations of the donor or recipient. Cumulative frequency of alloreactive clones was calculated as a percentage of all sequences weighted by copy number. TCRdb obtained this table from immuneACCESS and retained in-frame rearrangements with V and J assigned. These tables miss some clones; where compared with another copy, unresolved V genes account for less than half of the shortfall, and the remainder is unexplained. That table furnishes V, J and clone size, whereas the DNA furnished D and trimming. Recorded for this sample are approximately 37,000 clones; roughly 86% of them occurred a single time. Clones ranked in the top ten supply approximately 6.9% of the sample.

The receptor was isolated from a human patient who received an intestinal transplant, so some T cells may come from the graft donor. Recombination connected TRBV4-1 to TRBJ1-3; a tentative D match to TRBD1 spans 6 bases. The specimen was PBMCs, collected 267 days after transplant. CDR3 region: CASSRSILGTRNTIYF. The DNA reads TGCGCCAGCAGCCGCTCGATTCTGGGGACAAGAAACACCATATATTTT.